The next 28 T cell receptor beta chains were all read from a single sample in a study of CD4 and CD8 cells across lung adenocarcinoma regions. A single record per CDR3 protein comes from TCRdb applying MiXCR to the PCR reads. The repertoire includes about 16,000 distinct CDR3 sequences, roughly 51% of them detected once, and approximately 30% sits in the top ten. Sequencing was carried out using CD8+ T cells from the center of a lung tumor. These receptors came from a female donor with lung adenocarcinoma. The CD4 and CD8 labels of this study may be unreliable.

In its sample, this clonotype was seen a few times. The gene calls are TRBV27 and TRBJ2-1; 9 positions match TRBD2. The closer fit of TRBJ2-7 to the DNA end suggests the J call may be wrong. The germline CDR1 and CDR2 sequences are MNHEY and SMNVEV (reference sequence). The CDR3 totals 18 residues. In DNA, the CDR3 is TGTGCCAGCAGCCCACTTGGGGGACCGCGGGAGGGGACCTACGAGCAGTACGTC. This translates into CASSPLGGPREGTYEQYV.

Of note for this clonotype: At one of its ends the junction is not consistent with the germline gene, which may arise from a read error. This sequence joins TRBV6-1 and TRBJ2-4; weak D call: TRBD2 (5 bases). Germline V gene lookup returns CDR1 MNHNS and CDR2 SASEGT. The CDR3 runs 13 residues. The chain's CDR3 is CARGMGDKDTQYF. CDR3 DNA sequence: TGTGCCAGGGGGATGGGAGACAAAGATACTCAGTATTTC.

The chain couples TRBV4-1 to TRBJ2-1, with 7 positions matching TRBD2. Trimming removed 4 bases from V and 3 bases from J; junction bases left unmatched: 6. This CDR3 has 15 amino acids. Germline V CDR1 and CDR2: MGHRA, YSYEKL. CDR3 protein: CASSRGIAGYNEQFF. The CDR3 DNA follows: TGCGCCAGCAGCCGGGGAATAGCGGGCTACAATGAGCAGTTCTTC.

On this clonotype: Because it lacks the conserved phenylalanine or tryptophan at the end, this CDR3 is likely a read error. The DNA is omitted, as the CDR3 cannot be located on it reliably, and the CDR3 follows TCRdb's listing. The chain combines TRBV10-3 with TRBJ2-5; the listed D gene, TRBD1, was not tested against the DNA. The CDR3 region is 13 residues in length, termini included. The germline V gene has CDR1 ENHRY and CDR2 SYGVKD. The CDR3 protein is CANRGTGANFPLL.

This clonotype has more than one count but fewer than ten. As DNA, the CDR3 is TGTGCCAGCAGTCTACAGGGTGCAGAGACCCAGTACTTC. Translated: CASSLQGAETQYF. This chain joins TRBV6-5 and TRBJ2-5, with TRBD1 as a possible D gene (6 bases). Trimming cost V 5 bases and J 4 bases, with 11 bases left between them. CDR1 is MNHEY and CDR2 is SVGAGI in the germline V gene. CDR3 size: 13 residues.

This clonotype occurred many times. The V and J genes are TRBV6-5 and TRBJ1-2; 9 bases are shared with TRBD1. The CDR3 runs to 13 residues. V was clipped by 5 bases and J by 6 bases; unmatched bases: 4. CDR1 and CDR2 from the germline V gene are MNHEY and SVGAGI. CDR3 residues: CASSRDRVNGYTF. The CDR3 nucleotides read TGTGCCAGCAGTCGGGACAGGGTGAATGGCTACACCTTC.

This clonotype was counted only a few times. The V gene is TRBV3-1, the J gene TRBJ2-5, with 10 positions matching TRBD2. Germline values: CDR1 LGHDT, CDR2 YNNKEL (reference sequence). This CDR3 is 16 amino acids long. V dropped 0 bases and J dropped 3; count of bases not matched to a gene: 4. CDR3 in amino acids: CASSQESGGVKETQYF. In DNA, the CDR3 is TGTGCCAGCAGCCAAGAGAGCGGGGGGGTCAAAGAGACCCAGTACTTC.

The chain is built from TRBV12-3 or TRBV12-4 and TRBJ2-5; the match to TRBD2 covers 10 bases. This CDR3 contains 17 residues. V lost 1 base to trimming and J lost 2 bases; unmatched junction nucleotides: 7. CDR3 residues: CASSLGGLAGDQETQYF. CDR3 nucleotide sequence: TGTGCCAGCAGTTTAGGAGGGCTAGCGGGAGATCAAGAGACCCAGTACTTC.

The chain uses TRBV10-1 and TRBJ2-1; D may be TRBD2 (7 bases). There are 15 residues in the CDR3. Germline V gene lookup returns CDR1 WNHNN and CDR2 SYGVQD (reference sequence). Trimming cost V 2 bases and J 9 bases, with 17 bases left between them. CDR3 protein: CASSERGASIVEQFF. The DNA of the CDR3 is TGCGCCAGCAGTGAGCGGGGGGCTTCGATCGTTGAGCAGTTCTTC.

With respect to this clonotype: Given the absence of the conserved phenylalanine or tryptophan at the CDR3 end, a read error is likely. The gene calls are TRBV6-1 and TRBJ2-5; perhaps TRBD1 as D (6 bases). The assigned J gene may be wrong: the sequence end matches TRBJ2-1 better. There are 13 residues in the CDR3. Germline V lookup: CDR1 MNHNS, CDR2 SASEGT. The CDR3 loop reads CASSEAPGTEQFS. The CDR3 DNA reads TGTGCCAGCAGTGAAGCGCCCGGGACAGAGCAGTTCTCC.

This clonotype was seen at least ten times. The chain links TRBV18 to TRBJ2-1, with D possibly being TRBD1 or TRBD2 (5 bases each). Germline V gene sequence: CDR1 KGHSH, CDR2 LQKENI. Trimming shortened V by 3 bases and J by 0 bases, and 12 bases separated the two germline ends. The CDR3 consists of 16 residues. Written as DNA, the CDR3 is TGTGCCAGCTCACCCCTTGGGGCGGGCTCCTACAATGAGCAGTTCTTC. Residues: CASSPLGAGSYNEQFF.

The V and J genes are TRBV6-1 and TRBJ2-1; D not certain. This CDR3 is built from 13 residues. CDR1 is MNHNS and CDR2 is SASEGT in the germline V gene. The germline V and J ends were trimmed by 6 bases and 2 bases, with 8 bases remaining between them. The CDR3 sequence: CASSVQAYNEQFF. The CDR3, as DNA: TGTGCCAGCAGCGTTCAGGCCTACAATGAGCAGTTCTTC.

Only a few counts were recorded for this clonotype. The V and J genes are TRBV4-2 and TRBJ2-1; tentatively, D is TRBD1 or TRBD2 (6 bases each). The J call is in doubt because the DNA end fits TRBJ2-5 better. The CDR3 runs 14 residues. Germline V gene lookup returns CDR1 LGHNA and CDR2 YNFKEQ. CDR3 DNA: TGTGCCAGCAGCCCTGTGGGGGGCTGGGAGACCCAGTACTTC. Its translation: CASSPVGGWETQYF.

The chain joins TRBV6-1 to TRBJ2-1; possibly TRBD2 for D (5 bases). Trimming stripped 6 bases from V and 0 bases from J, with 15 bases between. Germline V CDR1 and CDR2: MNHNS, SASEGT. This CDR3 has 16 residues. The CDR3 nucleotides are TGTGCCAGCAGGGGCCCAAGCGGAGGCTCCTACAATGAGCAGTTCTTC. This translates into CASRGPSGGSYNEQFF.

This clonotype was seen at least ten times. The rearrangement links TRBV6-4 to TRBJ1-6; 7 bases align to TRBD1. After removal of 9 bases from V and 7 bases from J, the junction contained 6 bases not matched to a gene. This CDR3 is 13 amino acids long. Germline V gives CDR1 MRHNA, CDR2 SNTAGT. CDR3 region: CASGQEMNSPLHF. The CDR3 DNA follows: TGTGCCAGTGGACAGGAGATGAATTCACCCCTCCACTTT.

The chain carries TRBV6-1 and TRBJ2-4; tentative D call: TRBD2 (6 bases). Trimming cost V 8 bases and J 3 bases, with 14 bases left between them. The V gene's germline CDR1 is MNHNS and CDR2 SASEGT. This CDR3 region has 14 residues. CDR3 nucleotide sequence: TGTGCCAGCTCGGGGGAGATAGTCAAAAACATTCAGTACTTC. Translation gives CASSGEIVKNIQYF.

This clonotype was detected a few times. The V call is TRBV30, the J call TRBJ2-6, with a possible D match to TRBD2 (7 bases). V was clipped by 5 bases and J by 2 bases, with 10 bases between them. Germline V gene lookup returns CDR1 GTSNPN and CDR2 SVGIG (reference sequence). This CDR3 region has 14 residues. DNA of the CDR3: TGTGCCTGGCGCGGGGGCCCTGGGGCCAACGTCCTGACTTTC. Amino acid sequence: CAWRGGPGANVLTF.

This clonotype was detected only a few times. The rearrangement joins TRBV27 to TRBJ2-3, with 7 bases aligning to TRBD2. Germline lookup yields CDR1 MNHEY and CDR2 SMNVEV (reference sequence). Germline trimming cut 6 bases from V and 6 bases from J; bases unmatched to any gene: 12. CDR3 length: 15 residues. The CDR3 coding sequence is TGTGCCAGCAGGAGGAGAGCGGGATTGTCGGATACGCAGTATTTT. Its protein is CASRRRAGLSDTQYF.

As for this clonotype: An end of the junction does not agree with germline; a read error may underlie this. This chain uses TRBV6-1 with TRBJ2-5, with 8 bases fitting TRBD2. The CDR3 runs to 16 residues. Germline V gene data show CDR1 as MNHNS and CDR2 as SASEGT. The CDR3 spells CASRGSGDRDPETQYF. The CDR3 DNA follows: TGTGCCAGCAGGGGTAGCGGGGACCGTGACCCAGAGACGCAGTACTTT.

The rearrangement uses TRBV5-3 and TRBJ1-2; tentative D call: TRBD1 (5 bases). TRBV5-3 is assigned to the ORF class and has an uncertain function. V was pared by 0 bases and J by 2 bases, with 11 bases between. The CDR3 has 15 residues. The CDR3 here is CARSLERQINYGYTF. DNA of the CDR3: TGTGCCAGAAGCTTGGAAAGACAGATAAACTATGGCTACACCTTC.

This rearrangement joins TRBV4-2 to TRBJ2-5; 7 bases fit TRBD2. Looked up from germline, CDR1 is LGHNA and CDR2 is YNFKEQ. This CDR3 is 15 amino acids long. Germline trimming cut 3 bases from V and 2 bases from J; bases unmatched to any gene: 6. The CDR3 protein is CASSQRWTRQETQYF. CDR3 nucleotide sequence: TGTGCCAGCAGCCAGCGCTGGACTAGGCAAGAGACCCAGTACTTC.

This clonotype is termed medium-sized. The chain links TRBV27 to TRBJ2-7, with D maybe TRBD1 (6 bases). CDR1 and CDR2 from the germline V gene are MNHEY and SMNVEV (reference sequence). The CDR3 runs to 15 residues. Trimming removed 6 bases from V and 0 bases from J, with 15 bases in between. This CDR3 reads CASSVPGVGSYEQYF. Written as DNA, the CDR3 is TGTGCCAGCAGCGTCCCAGGGGTAGGCTCCTACGAGCAGTACTTC.

The chain carries TRBV5-6 and TRBJ2-1, with D possibly being TRBD1 (5 bases). V lost 4 bases and J 8 bases, leaving 16 bases between the germline ends. The length of the CDR3 is 14 residues. In germline, CDR1 is SGHDT, CDR2 YYEEEE. The CDR3 protein is CASSLRSRGYEQFF. The CDR3 DNA follows: TGTGCCAGCAGCCTGAGGTCAAGGGGTTATGAGCAGTTCTTC. The full variable domain, with the rest looked up from reference TRBV5-6 and TRBJ2-1, is DAGVTQSPTHLIKTRGQQVTLRCSPKSGHDTVSWYQQALGQGPQFIFQYYEEEERQRGNFPDRFSGHQFPNYSSELNVNALLLGDSALYLCASSLRSRGYEQFFGPGTRLTVL.

On this clonotype itself: One junction end disagrees with the germline gene, perhaps due to a read error. The V call is TRBV6-1, the J call TRBJ2-3; weak D call: TRBD2 (7 bases). Germline V lookup: CDR1 MNHNS, CDR2 SASEGT. This CDR3 region has 17 residues. The CDR3 loop reads CASCRGLGGAVPDTQYF. The CDR3 DNA sequence: TGTGCCAGCTGTCGGGGGCTAGGGGGGGCTGTCCCAGATACGCAGTACTTT.

The CDR3 nucleotides are TGTGCCAGCAGTGAGAGACGGACGAGCACAGATACGCAGTATTTT. As protein: CASSERRTSTDTQYF. The genes are TRBV6-1 and TRBJ2-3; no reliable D call. CDR3 size: 15 residues. Germline values: CDR1 MNHNS, CDR2 SASEGT. Trimming took off 3 bases at V and 0 bases at J, with 10 bases between the two ends.

The chain couples TRBV12-3 or TRBV12-4 to TRBJ2-1; 9 bases are shared with TRBD2. V dropped 3 bases and J dropped 3; count of bases not matched to a gene: 6. The CDR3 is made up of 16 amino acids. CDR3 coding DNA: TGTGCCAGCAGTTTTGAAACTAGCGGGTTCTACAATGAGCAGTTCTTC. Translating gives CASSFETSGFYNEQFF.

The genes are TRBV27 and TRBJ2-3; weak D call: TRBD2 (5 bases). In germline, CDR1 is MNHEY, CDR2 SMNVEV (reference sequence). Trimming took off 6 bases at V and 4 bases at J, with 11 bases between the two ends. The CDR3 is made up of 13 amino acids. The CDR3 bases are TGTGCCAGCAGGTCGGGGATGGCAGATACGCAGTATTTT. Its protein product is CASRSGMADTQYF.

Details on this clonotype: One end of the junction fails to match germline, which may point to a read error. The chain uses TRBV10-1 and TRBJ2-4, with D tentatively TRBD1 or TRBD2 (5 bases each). This CDR3 is built from 14 residues. Germline V gene lookup returns CDR1 WNHNN and CDR2 SYGVQD (reference sequence). Written as DNA, the CDR3 is TGCGGCAGCTCGGGGCTGAGAGCCAAAAACATGCAGTACTTC. Its protein product is CGSSGLRAKNMQYF.